The clone carrying this T cell receptor (beta chain) is judged medium-sized. These data are taken from a study of blood T cell repertoires in COVID-19. The repertoire was sequenced with immunoSEQ multiplex PCR; TCRdb's copy has only in-frame clones and lacks some. The table has approximately 130,000 clones, roughly 91% seen once. V lost 6 bases, J lost 3 bases, and 15 bases stayed unmatched. The V gene's germline CDR1 is SGHRS and CDR2 YFSETQ. This CDR3 comprises 17 residues. The V and J genes are TRBV5-1 and TRBJ2-1; 7 bases fit TRBD2. The source of this sequence is a human donor in a cohort sampled during active COVID-19. Sequenced material: peripheral blood. CDR3 coding DNA: TGCGCCAGCAAGCGGGGTTTTTCCCCCGGGGTCTACAATGAGCAGTTCTTC. Amino acid sequence: CASKRGFSPGVYNEQFF.